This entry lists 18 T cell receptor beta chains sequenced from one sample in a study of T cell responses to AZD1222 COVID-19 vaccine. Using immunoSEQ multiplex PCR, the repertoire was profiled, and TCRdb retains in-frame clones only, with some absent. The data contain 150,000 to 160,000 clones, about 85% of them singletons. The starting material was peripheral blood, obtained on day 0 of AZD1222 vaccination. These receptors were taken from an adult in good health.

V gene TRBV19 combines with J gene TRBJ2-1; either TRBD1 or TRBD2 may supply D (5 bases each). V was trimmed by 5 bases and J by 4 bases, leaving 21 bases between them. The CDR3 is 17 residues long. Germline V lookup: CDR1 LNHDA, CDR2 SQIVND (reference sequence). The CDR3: CASSPSPGGTQYNEQFF. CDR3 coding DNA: TGTGCCAGTAGTCCCTCCCCTGGGGGTACCCAATACAATGAGCAGTTCTTC.

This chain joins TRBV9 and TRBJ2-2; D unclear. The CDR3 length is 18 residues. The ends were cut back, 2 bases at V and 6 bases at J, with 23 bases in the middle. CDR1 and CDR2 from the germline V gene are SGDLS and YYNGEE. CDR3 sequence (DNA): TGTGCCAGCAGCGTTGGTAGAATCGTGGGTCCGGGCGCCGGGGAGCTGTTTTTT. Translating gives CASSVGRIVGPGAGELFF.

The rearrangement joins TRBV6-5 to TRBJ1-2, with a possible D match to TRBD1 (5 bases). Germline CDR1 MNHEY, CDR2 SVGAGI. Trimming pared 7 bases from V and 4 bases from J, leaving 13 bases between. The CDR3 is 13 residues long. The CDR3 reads CASKGSGGYGYTF. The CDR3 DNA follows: TGTGCCAGCAAGGGGTCCGGGGGCTATGGCTACACCTTC.

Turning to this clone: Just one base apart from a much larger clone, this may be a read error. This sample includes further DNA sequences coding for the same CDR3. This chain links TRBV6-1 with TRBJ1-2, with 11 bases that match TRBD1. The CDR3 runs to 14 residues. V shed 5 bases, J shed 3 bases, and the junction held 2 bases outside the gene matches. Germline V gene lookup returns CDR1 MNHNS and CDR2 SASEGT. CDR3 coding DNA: TGTGCCAGCAGTCGGACAGGGGGCGACTATGGCTACACCTTC. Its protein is CASSRTGGDYGYTF.

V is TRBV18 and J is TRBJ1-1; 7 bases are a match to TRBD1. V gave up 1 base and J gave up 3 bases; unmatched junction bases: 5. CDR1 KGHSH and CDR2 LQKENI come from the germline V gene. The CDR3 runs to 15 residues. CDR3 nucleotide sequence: TGTGCCAGCTCACCACTCGCAGGGGGTGACACTGAAGCTTTCTTT. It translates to CASSPLAGGDTEAFF.

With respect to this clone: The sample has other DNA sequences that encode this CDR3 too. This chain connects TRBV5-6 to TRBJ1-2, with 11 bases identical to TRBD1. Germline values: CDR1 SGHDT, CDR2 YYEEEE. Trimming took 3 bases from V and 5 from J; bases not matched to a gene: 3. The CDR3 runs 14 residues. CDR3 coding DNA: TGTGCCAGCAGCTCTGGGACAGGGGGGTATGGCTACACCTTC. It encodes CASSSGTGGYGYTF.

The CDR3 protein is CASSLQQDNYEQFF. CDR3 in DNA: TGCGCCAGCAGCTTGCAGCAGGACAACTACGAGCAGTTCTTC. The rearrangement links TRBV5-1 to TRBJ2-1; D perhaps matches TRBD1 (5 bases). Between the trimmed V and J ends, which lost 1 base and 10 bases, there was a span of 15 bases. The CDR3 sequence is 14 residues long. Germline V gene lookup returns CDR1 SGHRS and CDR2 YFSETQ.

Here the CDR3 DNA reads TGTGCCAGCAGGCTACTCGAGGGGGGCTACACCTTC. As protein: CASRLLEGGYTF. This sequence joins TRBV28 and TRBJ1-2, with TRBD1 as a possible D gene (5 bases). V was cut by 6 bases and J by 8 bases, with 13 bases left in between. The CDR3 spans 12 residues. Germline lookup yields CDR1 MDHEN and CDR2 SYDVKM.

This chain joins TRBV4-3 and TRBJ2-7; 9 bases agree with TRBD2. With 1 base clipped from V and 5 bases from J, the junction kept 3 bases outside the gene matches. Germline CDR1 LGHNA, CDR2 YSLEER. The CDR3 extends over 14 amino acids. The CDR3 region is CASSQGSGGDEQYF. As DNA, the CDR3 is TGCGCCAGCAGCCAAGGTAGCGGGGGCGACGAGCAGTACTTC.

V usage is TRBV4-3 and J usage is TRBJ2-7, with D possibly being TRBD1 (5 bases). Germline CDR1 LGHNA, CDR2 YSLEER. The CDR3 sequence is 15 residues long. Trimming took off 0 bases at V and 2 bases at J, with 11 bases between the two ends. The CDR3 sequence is CASSQDPQGTYEQYF. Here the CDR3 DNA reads TGCGCCAGCAGCCAAGATCCCCAGGGAACCTACGAGCAGTACTTC.

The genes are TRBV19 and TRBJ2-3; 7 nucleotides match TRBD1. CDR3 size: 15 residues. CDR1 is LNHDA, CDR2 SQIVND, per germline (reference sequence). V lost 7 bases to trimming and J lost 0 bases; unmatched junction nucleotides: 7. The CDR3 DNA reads TGTGCCAGTACTCCTCCGGGACAGAGCACAGATACGCAGTATTTT. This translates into CASTPPGQSTDTQYF.

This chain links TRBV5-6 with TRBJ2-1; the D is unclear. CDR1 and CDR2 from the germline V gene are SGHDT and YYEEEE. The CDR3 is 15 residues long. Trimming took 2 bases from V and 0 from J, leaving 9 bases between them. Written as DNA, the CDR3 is TGTGCCAGCAGCTTTTATCAGAGCTCCTACAATGAGCAGTTCTTC. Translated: CASSFYQSSYNEQFF. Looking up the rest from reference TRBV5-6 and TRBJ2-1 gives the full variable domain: DAGVTQSPTHLIKTRGQQVTLRCSPKSGHDTVSWYQQALGQGPQFIFQYYEEEERQRGNFPDRFSGHQFPNYSSELNVNALLLGDSALYLCASSFYQSSYNEQFFGPGTRLTVL.

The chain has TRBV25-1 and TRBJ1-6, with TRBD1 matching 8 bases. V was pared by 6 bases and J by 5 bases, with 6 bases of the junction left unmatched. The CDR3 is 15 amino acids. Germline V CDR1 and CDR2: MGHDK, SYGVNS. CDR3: CASSNRQGHNSPLHF. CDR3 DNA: TGTGCCAGCAGCAACCGACAGGGGCATAATTCACCCCTCCACTTT.

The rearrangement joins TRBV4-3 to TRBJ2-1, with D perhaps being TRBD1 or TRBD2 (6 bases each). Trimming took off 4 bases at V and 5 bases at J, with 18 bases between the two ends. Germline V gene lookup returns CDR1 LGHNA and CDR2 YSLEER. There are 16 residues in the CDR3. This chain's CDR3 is CASSPHPRGPNNEQFF. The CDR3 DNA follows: TGCGCCAGCAGCCCCCACCCTCGGGGGCCCAACAATGAGCAGTTCTTC.

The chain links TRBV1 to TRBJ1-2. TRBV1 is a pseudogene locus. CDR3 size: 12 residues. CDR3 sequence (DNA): TGCACCAGCAGCCAGACTAACTATGGCTACACCTTC. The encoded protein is CTSSQTNYGYTF.

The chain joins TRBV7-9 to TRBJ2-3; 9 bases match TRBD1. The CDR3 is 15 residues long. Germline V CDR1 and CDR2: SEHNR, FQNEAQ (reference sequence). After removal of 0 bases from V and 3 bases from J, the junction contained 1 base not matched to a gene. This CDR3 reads CASSLAGTGTDTQYF. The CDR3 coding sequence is TGTGCCAGCAGCTTAGCCGGGACAGGGACAGATACGCAGTATTTT.

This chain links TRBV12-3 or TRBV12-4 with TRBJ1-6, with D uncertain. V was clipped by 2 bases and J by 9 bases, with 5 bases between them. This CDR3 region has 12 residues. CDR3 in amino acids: CASSLWGSPLHF. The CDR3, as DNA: TGTGCCAGCAGTTTATGGGGTTCACCCCTCCACTTT.

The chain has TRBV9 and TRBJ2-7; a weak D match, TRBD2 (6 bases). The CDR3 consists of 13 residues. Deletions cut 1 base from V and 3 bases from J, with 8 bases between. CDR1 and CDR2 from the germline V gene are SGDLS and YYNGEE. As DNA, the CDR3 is TGTGCCAGCAGCGTAAGGGAGGACTACGAGCAGTACTTC. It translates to CASSVREDYEQYF.